This T cell receptor (beta chain) was captured in a study of shared clonotypes between healthy human individuals. Study conclusions and caveats: Between a few donors, naive CD4 clonotypes were shared at a level of approximately 5%.

CD8 memory fractions consisted of CD45RO+ and CCR7-negative CD45RA+ TemRA cells together. V lost 1 base to trimming and J lost 10 bases, with 12 bases between them. The CDR3 has 14 residues. The germline CDR1 and CDR2 sequences are SGHRS and YFSETQ. With regard to this clone: Its antigen is not known.

Profiling relied on immunoSEQ multiplex PCR, and the TCRdb table lists in-frame clones only, not all of them. The sample shows approximately 320,000 clones, around 90% of them seen only once. This chain uses TRBV5-1 with TRBJ1-6; no clear D gene. Sequenced material: memory CD8+ T cells sorted from blood. Subset given: CD45RO+ cells pooled with CCR7-negative TemRA cells. The clonotype comes from a man between 18 and 35 years old in good health. The DNA of the CDR3 is TGCGCCAGCAGCTTGATAGGGATCGGCTCACCCCTCCACTTT. Amino acid sequence: CASSLIGIGSPLHF. The whole variable domain, remainder taken from reference TRBV5-1 and TRBJ1-6, is KAGVTQTPRYLIKTRGQQVTLSCSPISGHRSVSWYQQTPGQGLQFLFEYFSETQRNKGNFPGRFSGRQFSNSRSEMNVSTLELGDSALYLCASSLIGIGSPLHFGNGTRLTVT.